The 24 T cell receptor beta chains given below trace back to one sample, sequenced in a study of blood T cells in healthy people across ages. The use of a sample-barcoded 5' primer and a J-beta primer mix characterized a second PCR of roughly 6 to 12 cycles. TCRdb analysed the 5' RACE reads with MiXCR anew, one entry per CDR3 protein. This table holds more than 700,000 distinct CDR3 sequences, roughly 46% found once. Sequencing was carried out using blood. The receptors were sampled from a man at least 80 years old in good health.

J is TRBJ1-5 and V is TRBV6-1; 7 bases are shared with TRBD1. V lost 0 bases and J lost 2; bases outside the gene matches: 4. Germline V gene lookup returns CDR1 MNHNS and CDR2 SASEGT. This CDR3 has 16 amino acids. The CDR3 bases are TGTGCCAGCAGTGAAGCCCCAGGGGGTCGCAATCAGCCCCAGCATTTT. It yields the protein CASSEAPGGRNQPQHF.

The chain has TRBV20-1 and TRBJ2-7; 8 bases are a match to TRBD2. V was clipped by 1 base and J by 2 bases; unmatched bases: 4. The CDR3 extends over 14 amino acids. From germline, CDR1 is DFQATT and CDR2 SNEGSKA (reference sequence). CDR3 DNA sequence: TGCAGTGCTAGAGGTTCGGGGGGGACCTACGAGCAGTACTTC. This sequence encodes CSARGSGGTYEQYF.

V gene TRBV7-2 combines with J gene TRBJ2-1; 13 bases fit TRBD2. Per germline, CDR1 SGHTA and CDR2 FQGNSA. V was clipped by 1 base and J by 5 bases; unmatched bases: 2. There are 16 residues in the CDR3. CDR3 DNA: TGTGCCAGCAGCTTAGGACTAGCGGGAGGTGACAATGAGCAGTTCTTC. Translation gives CASSLGLAGGDNEQFF.

This rearrangement joins TRBV7-9 to TRBJ1-2, with TRBD1 matching over 9 bases. The CDR3 is made up of 15 amino acids. The germline CDR1 and CDR2 sequences are SEHNR and FQNEAQ (reference sequence). With V trimmed by 5 bases and J by 4 bases, 8 bases remained unmatched. The CDR3 reads CASSRSDRGTYGYTF. The CDR3 DNA sequence: TGTGCCAGCAGCCGATCCGACAGGGGGACCTATGGCTACACCTTC.

This CDR3 reads CASSYVPQGGEQFF. CDR3 coding DNA: TGTGCCAGCAGTTACGTACCCCAGGGCGGTGAGCAGTTCTTC. V usage is TRBV6-2 or TRBV6-3 and J usage is TRBJ2-1; perhaps TRBD1 as D (5 bases). V was shortened by 2 bases and J by 9 bases, with 14 bases between the two germline ends. The CDR3 length is 14 residues. CDR1 MNHEY and CDR2 SVGEGT come from the germline V gene.

The table lists this clonotype with many counts. This clone may be a read error of a much larger clone one base away. The rearrangement joins TRBV12-3 or TRBV12-4 to TRBJ2-5; D is uncertain. The CDR3 loop spans 14 amino acids. Trimming removed 3 bases from V and 11 bases from J, with 19 bases in between. The CDR3 sequence: CASSFGVRYNEQYF. CDR3 nucleotides: TGTGCCAGCAGTTTTGGTGTACGGTACAATGAGCAGTACTTC.

This clonotype was counted only a few times. The chain couples TRBV6-2 or TRBV6-3 to TRBJ2-4; the D is unclear. This CDR3 is 14 amino acids long. Per germline, CDR1 MNHEY and CDR2 SVGEGT. V was shortened by 7 bases and J by 0 bases, with 10 bases between the two germline ends. The CDR3 bases are TGTGCCAGCACCAGTCCACTAGCCAAAAACATTCAGTACTTC. Residues: CASTSPLAKNIQYF.

The chain employs TRBV5-1 and TRBJ2-7, with TRBD1 as a possible D gene (5 bases). There are 14 residues in the CDR3. Germline-derived CDR1 and CDR2 are SGHRS and YFSETQ. The V end was cut by 1 base, the J end by 4 bases, with 12 bases between. The CDR3 is CASSLQTGDYEQYF. The CDR3 DNA is TGCGCCAGCAGCTTGCAAACAGGAGATTACGAGCAGTACTTC.

The V and J genes are TRBV20-1 and TRBJ2-5, with D unclear. CDR3 length: 14 residues. Germline V gives CDR1 DFQATT, CDR2 SNEGSKA (reference sequence). The V end lost 6 bases, the J end lost 7 bases, and 21 bases lay between the germline ends. CDR3 bases: TGCAGTGCCCGACCCCTCCGTCCTAGGGCGACCCAGTACTTC. It encodes CSARPLRPRATQYF.

The chain links TRBV12-3 or TRBV12-4 to TRBJ2-7; 12 bases are a match to TRBD2. V lost 6 bases and J lost 4; bases outside the gene matches: 7. The CDR3 totals 15 residues. CDR3 DNA: TGTGCCAGCAGACCGGCCGGACTAGCGGGATACGAGCAGTACTTC. Its translation: CASRPAGLAGYEQYF.

The chain links TRBV29-1 to TRBJ2-5, with 11 bases matching TRBD2. Germline assignment: CDR1 SQVTM and CDR2 ANQGSEA. Losses at the gene ends were 4 bases for V and 2 bases for J; bases not matched to a gene: 0. The CDR3 is 13 amino acids. In DNA, the CDR3 is TGCAGCGTTGGGACTAGCGGGCAAGAGACCCAGTACTTC. Amino acid sequence: CSVGTSGQETQYF.

The chain links TRBV5-1 to TRBJ2-1; D uncertain. Germline CDR1 reads SGHRS; CDR2 reads YFSETQ. Trimming shortened V by 4 bases and J by 2 bases, and 10 bases separated the two germline ends. The CDR3 spans 14 residues. CDR3 loop: CASSLQTPYNEQFF. CDR3 nucleotide sequence: TGCGCCAGCAGCCTACAGACACCCTACAATGAGCAGTTCTTC.

The chain carries TRBV20-1 and TRBJ2-3; maybe TRBD1 (5 bases). Trimming shortened V by 7 bases and J by 0 bases, and 17 bases separated the two germline ends. CDR1 DFQATT and CDR2 SNEGSKA come from the germline V gene (reference sequence). The CDR3 consists of 15 residues. Written as DNA, the CDR3 is TGCAGTGTCAGTAGAGGACAACTGAGCACAGATACGCAGTATTTT. Encoded protein: CSVSRGQLSTDTQYF.

This clonotype was counted only a few times. V gene TRBV5-1 combines with J gene TRBJ2-7; maybe TRBD2 (6 bases). Germline V gene data show CDR1 as SGHRS and CDR2 as YFSETQ. There are 14 residues in the CDR3. Deletions cut 3 bases from V and 2 bases from J, with 12 bases between. CDR3 sequence: CASSYGSPTYEQYF. Here the CDR3 DNA reads TGCGCCAGCAGCTACGGGAGTCCGACCTACGAGCAGTACTTC.

This chain links TRBV29-1 with TRBJ2-1; D not resolved. This CDR3 is 12 amino acids long. V lost 5 bases and J 9 bases, leaving 14 bases between the germline ends. CDR1 SQVTM and CDR2 ANQGSEA come from the germline V gene. The CDR3 here is CSVLPDQGEQFF. The CDR3, as DNA: TGCAGCGTTCTACCAGATCAAGGTGAGCAGTTCTTC.

This clonotype was seen only a few times. The CDR3 DNA is TGCAGCTCTGTGGCGGGGACCACAGATACGCAGTATTTT. Translated, it gives CSSVAGTTDTQYF. This sequence joins TRBV29-1 and TRBJ2-3, with TRBD2 as a possible D gene (6 bases). CDR1 is SQVTM and CDR2 is ANQGSEA in the germline V gene. The ends were cut back, 8 bases at V and 2 bases at J, with 14 bases in the middle. The CDR3 covers 13 residues.

The J gene is TRBJ1-1, the V gene TRBV12-3 or TRBV12-4; D gene uncertain. The CDR3 runs 15 residues. V was clipped by 5 bases and J by 4 bases, with 17 bases between them. CDR3 bases: TGTGCCAGCAGTCTAGTGTGGGTGGACTTCACTGAAGCTTTCTTT. Amino acids: CASSLVWVDFTEAFF.

This chain links TRBV10-3 with TRBJ2-3; D remains ambiguous. From germline, CDR1 is ENHRY and CDR2 SYGVKD. This CDR3 spans 13 amino acids. Trimming cost V 2 bases and J 6 bases, with 9 bases left between them. Here the CDR3 reads CAISEPPSDTQYF. The CDR3 nucleotides are TGTGCCATCAGTGAGCCCCCCTCCGATACGCAGTATTTT.

This clonotype was seen repeatedly, ten times or more. This sequence joins TRBV20-1 and TRBJ1-4; no reliable D call. From germline, CDR1 is DFQATT and CDR2 SNEGSKA (reference sequence). Trimming took off 4 bases at V and 3 bases at J, with 9 bases between the two ends. The CDR3 loop spans 13 amino acids. The CDR3 nucleotides read TGCAGTGCTAACCGGGCCCCTAATGAAAAACTGTTTTTT. It is translated as CSANRAPNEKLFF.

This clonotype showed up just a few times. This rearrangement joins TRBV20-1 to TRBJ2-1, with TRBD1 matching over 9 bases. CDR3 length equals 15 residues. Germline CDR1 reads DFQATT; CDR2 reads SNEGSKA (reference sequence). The V gene end was trimmed by 1 base and the J gene end by 4 bases; junction bases not matched to a gene: 5. CDR3 nucleotide sequence: TGCAGTGCTAGAGCTCCGGGACAGGGATACAATGAGCAGTTCTTC. This translates into CSARAPGQGYNEQFF.

This chain connects TRBV24-1 to TRBJ2-7; perhaps TRBD1 as D (6 bases). Germline values: CDR1 KGHDR, CDR2 SFDVKD. The V and J ends lost 2 bases and 7 bases respectively, with 14 bases between them. This CDR3 has 14 residues. The CDR3 nucleotides are TGTGCCACCAGTGATTCTAGGGGACACCGAGAGCAGTACTTC. It encodes CATSDSRGHREQYF.

This chain links TRBV6-4 with TRBJ1-6; tentatively, D is TRBD1 (6 bases). From germline, CDR1 is MRHNA and CDR2 SNTAGT. V lost 0 bases and J 10 bases, leaving 10 bases between the germline ends. The CDR3 covers 14 residues. The CDR3 loop reads CASSDSQGRSPLHF. CDR3 nucleotide sequence: TGTGCCAGCAGTGACTCACAGGGAAGGTCACCCCTCCACTTT.

V gene TRBV20-1 combines with J gene TRBJ2-7, with D hard to call. The CDR3 spans 14 residues. Germline lookup yields CDR1 DFQATT and CDR2 SNEGSKA (reference sequence). The V gene lost 6 bases and the J gene lost 2 bases, with 17 bases spanning the gap. The CDR3 loop is CSAQAGFSTYEQYF. CDR3 DNA: TGCAGTGCCCAAGCAGGCTTCAGCACCTACGAGCAGTACTTC.

The chain joins TRBV27 to TRBJ2-7, with 10 bases lining up with TRBD2. The J call is uncertain, as TRBJ2-5 better fits the DNA end. The length of the CDR3 is 15 residues. From germline, CDR1 is MNHEY and CDR2 SMNVEV (reference sequence). The CDR3 here is CASSLGSSGRETQYF. The CDR3 DNA reads TGTGCCAGCAGTTTAGGGTCTAGCGGGAGAGAGACCCAGTACTTC.